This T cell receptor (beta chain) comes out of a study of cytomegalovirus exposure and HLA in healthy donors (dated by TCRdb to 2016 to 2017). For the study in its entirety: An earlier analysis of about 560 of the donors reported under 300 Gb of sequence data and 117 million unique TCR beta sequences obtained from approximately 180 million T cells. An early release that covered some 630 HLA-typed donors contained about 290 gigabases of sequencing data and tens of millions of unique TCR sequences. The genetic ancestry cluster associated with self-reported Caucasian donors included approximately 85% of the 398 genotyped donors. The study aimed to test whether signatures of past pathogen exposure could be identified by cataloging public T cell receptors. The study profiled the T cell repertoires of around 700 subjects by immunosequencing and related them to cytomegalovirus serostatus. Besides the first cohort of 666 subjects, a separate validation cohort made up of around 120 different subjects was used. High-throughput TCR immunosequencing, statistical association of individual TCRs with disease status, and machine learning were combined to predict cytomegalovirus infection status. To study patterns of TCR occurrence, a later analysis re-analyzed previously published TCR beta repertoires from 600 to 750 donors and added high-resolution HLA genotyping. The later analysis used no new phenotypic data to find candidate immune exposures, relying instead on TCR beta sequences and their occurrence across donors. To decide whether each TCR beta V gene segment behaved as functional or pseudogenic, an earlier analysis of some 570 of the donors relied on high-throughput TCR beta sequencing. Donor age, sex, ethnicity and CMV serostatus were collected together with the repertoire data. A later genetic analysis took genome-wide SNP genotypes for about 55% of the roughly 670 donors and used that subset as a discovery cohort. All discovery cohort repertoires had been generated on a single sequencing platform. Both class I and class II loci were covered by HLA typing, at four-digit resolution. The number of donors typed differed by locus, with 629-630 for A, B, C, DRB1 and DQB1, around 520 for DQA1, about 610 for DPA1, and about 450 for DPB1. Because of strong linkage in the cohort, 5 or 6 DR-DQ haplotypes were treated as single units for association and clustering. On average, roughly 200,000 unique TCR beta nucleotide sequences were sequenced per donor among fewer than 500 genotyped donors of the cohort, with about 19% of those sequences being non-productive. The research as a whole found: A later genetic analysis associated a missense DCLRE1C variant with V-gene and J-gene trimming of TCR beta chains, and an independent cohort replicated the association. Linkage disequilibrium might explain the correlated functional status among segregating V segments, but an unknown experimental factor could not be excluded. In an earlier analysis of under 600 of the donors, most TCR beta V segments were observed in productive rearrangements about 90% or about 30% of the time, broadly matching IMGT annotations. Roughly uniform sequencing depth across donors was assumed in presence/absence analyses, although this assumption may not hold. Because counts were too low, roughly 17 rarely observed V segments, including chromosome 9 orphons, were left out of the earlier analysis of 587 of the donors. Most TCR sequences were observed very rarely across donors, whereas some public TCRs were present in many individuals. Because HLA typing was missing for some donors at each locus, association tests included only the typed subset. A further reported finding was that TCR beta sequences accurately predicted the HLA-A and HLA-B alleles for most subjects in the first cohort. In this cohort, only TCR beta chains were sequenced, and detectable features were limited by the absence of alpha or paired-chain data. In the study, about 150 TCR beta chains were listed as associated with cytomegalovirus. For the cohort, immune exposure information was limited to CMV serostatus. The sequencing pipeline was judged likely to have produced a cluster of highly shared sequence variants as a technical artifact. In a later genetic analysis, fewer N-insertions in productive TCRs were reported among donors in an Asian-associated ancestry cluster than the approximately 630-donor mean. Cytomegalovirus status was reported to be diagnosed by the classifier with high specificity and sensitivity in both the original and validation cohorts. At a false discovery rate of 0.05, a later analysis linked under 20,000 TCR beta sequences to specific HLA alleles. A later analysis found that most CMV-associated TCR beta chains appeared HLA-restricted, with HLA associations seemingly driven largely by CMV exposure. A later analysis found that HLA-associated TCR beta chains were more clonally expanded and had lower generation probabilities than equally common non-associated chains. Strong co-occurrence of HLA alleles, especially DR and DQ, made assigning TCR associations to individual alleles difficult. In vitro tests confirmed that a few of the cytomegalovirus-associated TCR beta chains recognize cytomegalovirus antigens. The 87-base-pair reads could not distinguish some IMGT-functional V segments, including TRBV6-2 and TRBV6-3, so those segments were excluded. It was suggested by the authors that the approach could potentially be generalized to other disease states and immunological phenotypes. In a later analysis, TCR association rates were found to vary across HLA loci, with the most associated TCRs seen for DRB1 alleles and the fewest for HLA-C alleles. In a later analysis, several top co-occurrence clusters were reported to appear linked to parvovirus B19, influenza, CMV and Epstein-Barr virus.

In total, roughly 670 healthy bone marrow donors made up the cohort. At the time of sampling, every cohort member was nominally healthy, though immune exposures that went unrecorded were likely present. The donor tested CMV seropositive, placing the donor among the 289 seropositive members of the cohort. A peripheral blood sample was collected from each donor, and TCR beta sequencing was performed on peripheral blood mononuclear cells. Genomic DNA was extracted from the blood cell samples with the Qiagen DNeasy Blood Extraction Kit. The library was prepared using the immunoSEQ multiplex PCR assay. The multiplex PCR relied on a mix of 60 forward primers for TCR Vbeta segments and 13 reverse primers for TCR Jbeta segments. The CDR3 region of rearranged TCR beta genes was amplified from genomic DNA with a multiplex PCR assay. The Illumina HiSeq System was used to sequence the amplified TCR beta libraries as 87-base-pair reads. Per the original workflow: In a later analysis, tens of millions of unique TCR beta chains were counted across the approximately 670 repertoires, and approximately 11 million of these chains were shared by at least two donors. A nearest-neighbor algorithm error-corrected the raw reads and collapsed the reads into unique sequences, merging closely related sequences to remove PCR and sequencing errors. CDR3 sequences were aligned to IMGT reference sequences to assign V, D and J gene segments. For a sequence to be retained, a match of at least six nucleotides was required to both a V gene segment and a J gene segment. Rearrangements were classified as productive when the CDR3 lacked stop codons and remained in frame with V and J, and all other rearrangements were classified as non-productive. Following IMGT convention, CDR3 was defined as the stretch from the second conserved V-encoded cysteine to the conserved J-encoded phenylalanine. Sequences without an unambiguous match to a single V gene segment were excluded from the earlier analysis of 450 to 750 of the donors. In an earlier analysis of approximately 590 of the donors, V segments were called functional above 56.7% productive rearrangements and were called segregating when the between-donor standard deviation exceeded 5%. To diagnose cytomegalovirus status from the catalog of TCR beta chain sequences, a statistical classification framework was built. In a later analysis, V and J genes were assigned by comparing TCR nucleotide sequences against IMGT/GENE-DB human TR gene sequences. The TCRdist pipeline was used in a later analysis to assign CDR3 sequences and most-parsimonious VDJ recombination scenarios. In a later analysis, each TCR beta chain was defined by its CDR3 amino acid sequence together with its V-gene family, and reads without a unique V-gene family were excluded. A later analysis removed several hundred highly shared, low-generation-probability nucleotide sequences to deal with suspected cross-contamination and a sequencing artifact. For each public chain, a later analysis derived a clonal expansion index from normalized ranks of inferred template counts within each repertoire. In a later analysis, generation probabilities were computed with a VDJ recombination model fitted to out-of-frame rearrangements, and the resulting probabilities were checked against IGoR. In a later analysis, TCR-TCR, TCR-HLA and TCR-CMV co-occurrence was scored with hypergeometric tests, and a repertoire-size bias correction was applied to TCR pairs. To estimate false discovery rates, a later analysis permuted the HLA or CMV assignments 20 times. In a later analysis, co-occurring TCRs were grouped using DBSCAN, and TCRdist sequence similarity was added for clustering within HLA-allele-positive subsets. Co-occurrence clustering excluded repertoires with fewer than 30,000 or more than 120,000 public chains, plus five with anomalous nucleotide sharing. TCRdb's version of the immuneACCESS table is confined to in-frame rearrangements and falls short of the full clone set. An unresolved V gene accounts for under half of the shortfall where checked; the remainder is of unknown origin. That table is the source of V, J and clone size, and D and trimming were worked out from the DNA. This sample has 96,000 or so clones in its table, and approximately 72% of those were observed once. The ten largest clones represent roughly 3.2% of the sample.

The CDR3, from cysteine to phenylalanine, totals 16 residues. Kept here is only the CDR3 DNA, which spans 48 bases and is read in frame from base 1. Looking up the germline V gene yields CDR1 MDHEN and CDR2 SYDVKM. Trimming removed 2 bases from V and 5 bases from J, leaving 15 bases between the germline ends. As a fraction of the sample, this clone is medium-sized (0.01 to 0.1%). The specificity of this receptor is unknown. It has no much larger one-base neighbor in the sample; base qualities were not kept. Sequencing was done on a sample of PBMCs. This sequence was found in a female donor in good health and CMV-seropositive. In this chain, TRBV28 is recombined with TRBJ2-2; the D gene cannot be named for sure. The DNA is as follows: TGTGCCAGCAGTTTAGAGCCCTCACTGGTAACCGGGGAGCTGTTTTTT. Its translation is CASSLEPSLVTGELFF.